The clone carrying this TCR beta chain was seen only a few times. Antigen specificity is unknown. The sample belongs to a study of T-cell memory formation after mild COVID-19. General study findings and limits: Certain responding clones were present in pre-infection memory, suggesting participation of cross-reactive memory.

One entry per CDR3 protein, called by TCRdb with MiXCR from the 5' RACE reads. Of around 340,000 distinct CDR3 sequences detected, around 21% appear once; the ten largest clones hold around 12%. Germline V gives CDR1 ENHRY, CDR2 SYGVKD. Germline trimming cut 6 bases from V and 4 bases from J; bases unmatched to any gene: 6. This CDR3 is 14 amino acids long. The rearrangement links TRBV10-3 to TRBJ2-7; 10 nucleotides align to TRBD1. Sequencing was carried out using PBMCs or a T cell subset sorted from them (not recorded which). The sequence was obtained from an adult woman who had mild COVID-19 (a few samples of this study predate the infection). Cell type and time point are not known. This CDR3 is CAIRGGTGVYEQYF. CDR3 DNA: TGTGCCATCAGGGGCGGGACAGGGGTTTACGAGCAGTACTTC.